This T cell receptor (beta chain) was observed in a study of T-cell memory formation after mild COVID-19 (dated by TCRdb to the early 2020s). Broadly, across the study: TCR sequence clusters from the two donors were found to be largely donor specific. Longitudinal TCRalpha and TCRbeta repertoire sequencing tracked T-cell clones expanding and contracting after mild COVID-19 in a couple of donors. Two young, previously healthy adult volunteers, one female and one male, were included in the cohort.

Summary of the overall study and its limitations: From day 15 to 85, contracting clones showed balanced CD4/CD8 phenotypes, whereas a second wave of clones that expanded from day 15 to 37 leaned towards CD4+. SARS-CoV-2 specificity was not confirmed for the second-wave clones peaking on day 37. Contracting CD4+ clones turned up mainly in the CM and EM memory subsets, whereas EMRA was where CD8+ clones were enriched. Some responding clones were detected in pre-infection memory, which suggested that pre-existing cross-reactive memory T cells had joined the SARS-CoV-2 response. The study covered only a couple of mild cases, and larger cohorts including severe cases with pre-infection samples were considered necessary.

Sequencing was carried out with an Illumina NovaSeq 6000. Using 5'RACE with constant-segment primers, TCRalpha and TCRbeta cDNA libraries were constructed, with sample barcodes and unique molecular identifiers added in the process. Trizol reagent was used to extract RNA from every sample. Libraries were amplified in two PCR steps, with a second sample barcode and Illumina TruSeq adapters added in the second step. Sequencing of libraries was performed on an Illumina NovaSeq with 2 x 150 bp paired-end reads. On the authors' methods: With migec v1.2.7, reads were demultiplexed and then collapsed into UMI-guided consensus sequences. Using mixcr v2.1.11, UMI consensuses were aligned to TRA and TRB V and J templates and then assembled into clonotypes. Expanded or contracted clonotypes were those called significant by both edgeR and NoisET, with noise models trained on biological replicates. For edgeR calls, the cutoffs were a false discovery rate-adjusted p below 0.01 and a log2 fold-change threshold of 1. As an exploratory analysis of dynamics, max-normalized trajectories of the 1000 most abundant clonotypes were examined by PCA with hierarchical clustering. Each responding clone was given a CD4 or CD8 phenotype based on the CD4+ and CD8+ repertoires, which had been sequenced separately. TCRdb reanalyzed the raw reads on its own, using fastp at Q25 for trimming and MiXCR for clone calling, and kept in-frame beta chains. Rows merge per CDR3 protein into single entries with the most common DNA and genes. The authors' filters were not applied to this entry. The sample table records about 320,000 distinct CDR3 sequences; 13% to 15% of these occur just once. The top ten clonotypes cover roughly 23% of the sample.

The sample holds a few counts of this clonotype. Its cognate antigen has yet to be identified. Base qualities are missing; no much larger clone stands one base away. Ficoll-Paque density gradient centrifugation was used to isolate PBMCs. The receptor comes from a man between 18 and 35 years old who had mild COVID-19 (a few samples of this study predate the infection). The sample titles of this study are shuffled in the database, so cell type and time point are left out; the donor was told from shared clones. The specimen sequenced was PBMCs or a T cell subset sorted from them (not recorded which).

The DNA sequence reads TGTGCCAGCAGTGTCGGGACAGGGGCAGATACGCAGTATTTT. It specifies CASSVGTGADTQYF. Here the chain combines TRBV25-1 and TRBJ2-3; 10 central nucleotides agree with TRBD1. The CDR3 spans 14 residues, from the cysteine through the phenylalanine. The entry retains the CDR3 DNA only, 42 bases that are in frame from base 1. The germline V gene encodes CDR1 MGHDK and CDR2 SYGVNS. Germline trimming amounts to 4 bases on V and 4 bases on J, with 2 as the count of junction bases outside the gene matches.